This T cell receptor (beta chain) was found in a study of cytomegalovirus exposure and HLA in healthy donors. Study outcomes and limitations: There was a cluster of highly shared sequence variants that was likely a sequencing artifact.

The PCR had 60 Vbeta and 13 Jbeta primers. The protocol was immunoSEQ multiplex PCR, while the TCRdb copy is restricted to in-frame clones and leaves out a portion. The sample consists of 180,000 or so clones, about 85% of them appearing once. A note on this clone: The antigen is undetermined.

The J segment lost 4 bases and the V segment lost 5 bases, leaving 12 bases of the junction unmatched. Germline V gene sequence: CDR1 SGHTA, CDR2 FQGNSA. The CDR3 loop spans 16 amino acids. The sequencing sample was made of PBMCs. The clonotype originates from a girl aged 10 to 17 in good health and CMV-seropositive. V gene TRBV7-2 combines with J gene TRBJ1-1; 8 bases fit TRBD1. The CDR3: CASSARPRTGTTEAFF. CDR3 in DNA: TGTGCCAGCAGCGCCCGCCCACGGACAGGGACCACTGAAGCTTTCTTT.